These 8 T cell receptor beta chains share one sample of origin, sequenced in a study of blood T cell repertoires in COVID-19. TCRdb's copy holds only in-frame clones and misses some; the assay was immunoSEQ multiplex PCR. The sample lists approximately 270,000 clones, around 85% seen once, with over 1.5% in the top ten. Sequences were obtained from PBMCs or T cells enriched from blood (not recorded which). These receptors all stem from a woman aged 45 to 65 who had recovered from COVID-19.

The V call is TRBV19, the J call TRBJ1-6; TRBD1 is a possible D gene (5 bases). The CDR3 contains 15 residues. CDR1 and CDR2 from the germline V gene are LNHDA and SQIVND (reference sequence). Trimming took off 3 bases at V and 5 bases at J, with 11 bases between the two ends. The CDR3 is CASSINPGNNSPLHF. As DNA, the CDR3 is TGTGCCAGTAGTATCAACCCAGGGAATAATTCACCCCTCCACTTT. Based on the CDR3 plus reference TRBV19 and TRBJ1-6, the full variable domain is DGGITQSPKYLFRKEGQNVTLSCEQNLNHDAMYWYRQDPGQGLRLIYYSQIVNDFQKGDIAEGYSVSREKKESFPLTVTSAQKNPTAFYLCASSINPGNNSPLHFGNGTRLTVT.

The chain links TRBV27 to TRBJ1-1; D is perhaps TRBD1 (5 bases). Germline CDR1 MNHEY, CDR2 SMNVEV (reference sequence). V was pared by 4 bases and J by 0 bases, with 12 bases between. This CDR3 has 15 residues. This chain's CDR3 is CASSSFQQVNTEAFF. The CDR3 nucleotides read TGTGCCAGCAGTTCCTTTCAACAGGTGAACACTGAAGCTTTCTTT.

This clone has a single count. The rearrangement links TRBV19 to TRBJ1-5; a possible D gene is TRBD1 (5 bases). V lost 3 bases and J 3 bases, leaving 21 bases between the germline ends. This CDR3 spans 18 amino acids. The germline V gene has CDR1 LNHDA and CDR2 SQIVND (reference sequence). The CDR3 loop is CASSILTQLRTTNQPQHF. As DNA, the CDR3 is TGTGCCAGTAGTATTTTGACCCAGTTAAGGACAACCAATCAGCCCCAGCATTTT.

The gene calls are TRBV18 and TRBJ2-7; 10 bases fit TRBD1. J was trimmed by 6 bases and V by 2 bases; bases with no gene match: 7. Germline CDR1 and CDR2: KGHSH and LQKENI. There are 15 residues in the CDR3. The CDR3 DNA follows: TGTGCCAGCTCACCAGAGGGACAGGGGATCATCGAGCAGTACTTC. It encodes CASSPEGQGIIEQYF.

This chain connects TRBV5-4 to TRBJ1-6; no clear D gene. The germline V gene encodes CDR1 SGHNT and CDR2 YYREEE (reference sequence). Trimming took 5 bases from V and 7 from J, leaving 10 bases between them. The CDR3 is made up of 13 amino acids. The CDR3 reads CASSLISNSPLHF. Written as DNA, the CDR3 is TGTGCCAGCAGTTTGATTAGCAATTCACCCCTCCACTTT.

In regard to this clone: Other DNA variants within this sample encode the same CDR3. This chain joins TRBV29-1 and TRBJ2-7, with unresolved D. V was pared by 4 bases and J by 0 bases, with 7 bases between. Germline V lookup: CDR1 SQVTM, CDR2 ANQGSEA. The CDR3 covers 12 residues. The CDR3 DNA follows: TGCAGCGTTGTCGGTAGCTCCTACGAGCAGTACTTC. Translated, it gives CSVVGSSYEQYF.

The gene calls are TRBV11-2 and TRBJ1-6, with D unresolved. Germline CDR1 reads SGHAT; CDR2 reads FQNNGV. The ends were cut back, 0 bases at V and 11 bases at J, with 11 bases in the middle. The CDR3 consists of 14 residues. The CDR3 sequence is CASSLDPGGAPLHF. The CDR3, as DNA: TGTGCCAGCAGCTTAGATCCCGGCGGGGCACCCCTCCACTTT.

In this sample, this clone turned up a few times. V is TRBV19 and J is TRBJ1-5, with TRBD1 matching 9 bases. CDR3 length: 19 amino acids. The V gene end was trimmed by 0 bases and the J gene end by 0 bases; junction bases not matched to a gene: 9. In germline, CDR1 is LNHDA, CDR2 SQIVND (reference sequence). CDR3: CASSIEQGARSYSNQPQHF. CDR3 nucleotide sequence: TGTGCCAGTAGTATAGAACAGGGGGCTCGGAGTTATAGCAATCAGCCCCAGCATTTT.